A single sample is the source of the 18 T cell receptor beta chains below, sequenced in a study of identical twins. TCRdb called the 5' RACE reads again in MiXCR, with one record for every CDR3 protein. The sample contains under 500,000 distinct CDR3 sequences, roughly an eighth of which appear only once. Separately, the same data were catalogued under a study of yellow fever vaccine responses in identical twins.

The specimen sequenced was CD4+ T cells sorted from blood. The receptors derive from a woman aged 18-29 years in good health.

The J gene is TRBJ2-3, the V gene TRBV27, with D possibly matching TRBD1 (6 bases). Looked up from germline, CDR1 is MNHEY and CDR2 is SMNVEV (reference sequence). V was shortened by 2 bases and J by 2 bases, with 8 bases between the two germline ends. The CDR3 is 14 residues long. In DNA, the CDR3 is TGTGCCAGCAGTTTACGACAGGCCACAGATACGCAGTATTTT. This codes for CASSLRQATDTQYF.

The chain combines TRBV18 with TRBJ1-5; unclear D gene. The CDR3 spans 12 residues. Germline V gene sequence: CDR1 KGHSH, CDR2 LQKENI. V was trimmed by 2 bases and J by 7 bases, leaving 6 bases between them. CDR3 coding DNA: TGTGCCAGCTCACCAGGGGAACAGCCCCAGCATTTT. It encodes CASSPGEQPQHF.

This clonotype has more than one count but fewer than ten. The V gene is TRBV5-1, the J gene TRBJ2-2; 9 nucleotides agree with TRBD2. This CDR3 is built from 15 residues. The ends lost 6 bases at V and 0 bases at J; junction bases unmatched: 3. CDR1 is SGHRS and CDR2 is YFSETQ in the germline V gene. DNA for the CDR3: TGCGCCAGCACCCGGACTAGCGCGAACACCGGGGAGCTGTTTTTT. It encodes CASTRTSANTGELFF.

The chain has TRBV7-9 and TRBJ2-2; D gene ambiguous. Trimming took off 4 bases at V and 1 base at J, with 7 bases between the two ends. The germline V gene has CDR1 SEHNR and CDR2 FQNEAQ (reference sequence). The CDR3 length is 14 residues. CDR3 protein: CASSSTKNTGELFF. The DNA for the CDR3 is TGTGCCAGCAGCTCCACTAAGAACACCGGGGAGCTGTTTTTT.

V gene TRBV3-1 combines with J gene TRBJ1-2; D not resolved. Germline V CDR1 and CDR2: LGHDT, YNNKEL (reference sequence). The length of the CDR3 is 14 residues. V was clipped by 4 bases and J by 2 bases, with 11 bases between them. The CDR3 DNA sequence: TGTGCCAGCAGCCGCCTAGATAGGAACTATGGCTACACCTTC. Its protein is CASSRLDRNYGYTF. The variable domain in full, completed from reference TRBV3-1 and TRBJ1-2, reads DTAVSQTPKYLVTQMGNDKSIKCEQNLGHDTMYWYKQDSKKFLKIMFSYNNKELIINETVPNRFSPKSPDKAHLNLHINSLELGDSAVYFCASSRLDRNYGYTFGSGTRLTVV.

The table lists this clonotype with a count of one. The chain links TRBV4-1 to TRBJ1-6, with a tentative D call TRBD1 (6 bases). V gave up 2 bases and J gave up 7 bases, with 9 bases separating them. The CDR3 has 14 residues. The germline CDR1 and CDR2 sequences are MGHRA and YSYEKL. The CDR3 protein is CASSQPGQNSPLHF. Here the CDR3 DNA reads TGCGCCAGCAGCCAACCGGGACAAAATTCACCCCTCCACTTT.

About this clonotype itself: At one of its ends the junction is not consistent with the germline gene, which may arise from a read error. The chain combines TRBV6-5 with TRBJ2-7, with TRBD2 identical over 11 bases. The germline CDR1 and CDR2 sequences are MNHEY and SVGAGI. This CDR3 is 18 amino acids long. The DNA for the CDR3 is TGTGCCAGCAGTTCGAGCGCCCTAGCGGGAGGTACAACCTACGAGCAGCACTTC. As protein: CASSSSALAGGTTYEQHF.

The CDR3 region has the DNA TGTGCCAGCATGGTTGAGACAGATACGCAGTATTTT. This encodes CASMVETDTQYF. The chain links TRBV6-5 to TRBJ2-3; D ambiguous. This CDR3 has 12 residues. The V and J ends lost 7 bases and 3 bases respectively, with 8 bases between them. Germline V gene data show CDR1 as MNHEY and CDR2 as SVGAGI.

This clonotype was seen at least ten times. The rearrangement joins TRBV10-3 to TRBJ2-3; D gene ambiguous. The V end lost 6 bases, the J end lost 0 bases, and 16 bases lay between the germline ends. This CDR3 has 16 residues. CDR1 is ENHRY and CDR2 is SYGVKD in the germline V gene. The CDR3 sequence: CAIRSDPRASTDTQYF. The CDR3 DNA reads as TGTGCCATCAGGTCCGATCCTAGGGCTAGCACAGATACGCAGTATTTT.

V gene TRBV4-1 combines with J gene TRBJ2-7; 9 bases are a match to TRBD1. This CDR3 comprises 16 residues. Losses at the gene ends were 3 bases for V and 5 bases for J; bases not matched to a gene: 11. CDR1 and CDR2 (germline): MGHRA, YSYEKL. The CDR3, as DNA: TGCGCCAGCAGCCAGACACCGGGACAGGGTTCCCACGAGCAGTACTTC. Translated: CASSQTPGQGSHEQYF.

On this clonotype: A much larger clone is a single base away; this may be a read error. The CDR3 region has the DNA TGTGCCAGCAGTCTCCGCGGGACAGGGGGCTCAGATACGCAGTATTTT. This sequence encodes CASSLRGTGGSDTQYF. V and J are TRBV27 and TRBJ2-3, with 12 bases that match TRBD1. The germline gives CDR1 MNHEY, CDR2 SMNVEV (reference sequence). The CDR3 sequence is 16 residues long. V lost 5 bases to trimming and J lost 4 bases; unmatched junction nucleotides: 7.

This clonotype has more than one count but fewer than ten. The chain is built from TRBV9 and TRBJ1-3; possibly TRBD1 for D (6 bases). V dropped 3 bases and J dropped 4 bases, with 14 bases sitting between them. The CDR3 totals 15 residues. Germline V gene sequence: CDR1 SGDLS, CDR2 YYNGEE. The CDR3 loop reads CASSEPQGWGNTIYF. DNA for the CDR3: TGTGCCAGCAGCGAGCCACAGGGATGGGGAAACACCATATATTTT.

This clonotype appeared a few times. The chain has TRBV6-5 and TRBJ2-6, with D tentatively TRBD1 (6 bases). With 2 bases removed from V and 0 bases from J, the gap between germline ends came to 11 bases. This CDR3 is built from 17 residues. In germline, CDR1 is MNHEY, CDR2 SVGAGI. CDR3 nucleotide sequence: TGTGCCAGCAGTTACCGAGGACAGAGCTCTGGGGCCAACGTCCTGACTTTC. Protein: CASSYRGQSSGANVLTF.

This chain connects TRBV21-1 to TRBJ2-1. TRBV21-1 is assigned pseudogene status. This CDR3 has 9 residues. This chain's CDR3 is CARYNEQFF. CDR3 nucleotides: TGTGCCAGATACAATGAGCAGTTCTTC.

This clonotype appeared a few times. The J gene is TRBJ2-1, the V gene TRBV3-1; D uncertain. V was cut by 3 bases and J by 9 bases, with 9 bases left in between. This CDR3 contains 12 residues. CDR1 LGHDT and CDR2 YNNKEL come from the germline V gene (reference sequence). CDR3 loop: CASSQVGSEQFF. The CDR3 region has the DNA TGTGCCAGCAGCCAGGTGGGCAGTGAGCAGTTCTTC.

The genes are TRBV18 and TRBJ2-1; D not certain. Germline CDR1 and CDR2: KGHSH and LQKENI. The germline V and J ends were trimmed by 3 bases and 10 bases, with 10 bases remaining between them. The CDR3 spans 12 residues. In DNA, the CDR3 is TGTGCCAGCTCACCCAAAGCCGTCGAGCAGTTCTTC. Residues: CASSPKAVEQFF.

This clonotype has at least ten counts. At one end, the junction sequence differs from germline, possibly due to a read error. CDR3 loop: CASSQRGTDTQYF. As DNA, the CDR3 is TGCGCCAGCAGCCAGAGGGGTACGGATACGCAGTATTTT. The V gene is TRBV3-1, the J gene TRBJ2-3; perhaps D is TRBD1 or TRBD2 (5 bases each). The germline V gene encodes CDR1 LGHDT and CDR2 YNNKEL (reference sequence). This CDR3 is 13 amino acids long.

This chain links TRBV7-9 with TRBJ2-7; TRBD1 matches 9 bases. The V gene end was trimmed by 4 bases and the J gene end by 5 bases; junction bases not matched to a gene: 9. This CDR3 is built from 15 residues. The V gene's germline CDR1 is SEHNR and CDR2 FQNEAQ (reference sequence). CDR3 in DNA: TGTGCCAGCAGCTGGTGGACAGGGGCCGGGGACGAGCAGTACTTC. The encoded protein is CASSWWTGAGDEQYF.